What follows is one TCR beta chain and its context. Only in-frame clones appear in the TCRdb table, and some are missing; sequencing was by immunoSEQ multiplex PCR. The sample carries some 100,000 clones, about nine tenths recorded once. These data belong to a study of OX40 agonist ivuxolimab in advanced cancers. This CDR3 is 13 amino acids long. Germline values: CDR1 MNHEY, CDR2 SVGAGI. Trimming removed 5 bases from V and 8 bases from J; junction bases left unmatched: 4. The origin of this receptor is an adult with an advanced solid tumor such as melanoma, head and neck, liver or kidney cancer. This specimen consisted of CD4+ or CD8+ T cells sorted from blood, obtained in a trial of the OX40 agonist ivuxolimab. V and J are TRBV6-5 and TRBJ1-2, with 11 bases fitting TRBD1. In DNA, the CDR3 is TGTGCCAGCAGTCGGACAGGGGGCTACGGCTACACCTTC. Its protein product is CASSRTGGYGYTF.